The rows below give T cell receptor beta chains drawn from one sample of a study of T-cell memory formation after mild COVID-19. TCRdb reprocessed the 5' RACE reads via MiXCR and lists one record per CDR3 protein. The sample lists 450,000 to 650,000 distinct CDR3 sequences; 20% were seen once. Material for sequencing was PBMCs or a T cell subset sorted from them (not recorded which). The receptors shown here come from an adult woman who had mild COVID-19 (a few samples of this study predate the infection). Cell type and time point are not known. Both conserved end residues are part of each CDR3. Size values are once, few and many counts, or a class for expanded clones, and some rows have none.

V | size | CDR3
TRBV11-3 | many | CASSLGRDSNQPQHF
TRBV4-1 | few | CASSPRGGQPQHF
TRBV20-1 | NA | CSAPKPGEETKYF
TRBV7-9 | NA | CASSRSRPGTGQETQYF
TRBV24-1 | NA | CATSDQRDKTLTF
TRBV12-5 | few | CASGLDTNYEQYF
TRBV12-3/TRBV12-4 | few | CASSRRGGEETQYF
TRBV29-1 | NA | CSVEWVNNYGYTF
TRBV29-1 | few | CSVEQGIITDTQYF
TRBV29-1 | NA | CSVEAIAPAGGYTF
TRBV4-1 | NA | CASSQTGESEAFF
TRBV9 | NA | CASSGSTADTQYF
TRBV7-9 | NA | CASSLDILETQYF
TRBV19 | few | CASITGTGGTEAFF
TRBV4-1 | NA | CASSRGMAGELFF
TRBV5-1 | few | CASSLVTSDYEQYF
TRBV4-2 | NA | CASSQDLVQETKYF
TRBV4-1 | few | CASSLPPAGQINTEAFF
TRBV2 | NA | CASRGQRAGNEAFF
TRBV7-9 | NA | CASSPRSWTSGRAGLIPRTDTQYF
TRBV29-1 | NA | CSVEGIPTDTQYF
TRBV24-1 | NA | CATSDSRFYGYTF
TRBV5-1 | NA | CASSSVTGAYEQYF
TRBV12-3/TRBV12-4 | few | CASSLGDRGYEQFF
TRBV5-1 | few | CASSLWDRGSEQFF
TRBV29-1 | NA | CSVDVTDTQYF
TRBV6-2/TRBV6-3 | medium-sized | CASSYSGMGYEQYF
TRBV5-4 | NA | CASSQQGYAQPQHF
TRBV20-1 | few | CSARDERLAGVPQYF
TRBV7-8 | NA | CASSLRAGTSTDTQYF
TRBV20-1 | NA | CSAPTGVGVETQYF
TRBV9 | few | CASSPKSLGDRAHQPQHF
TRBV7-9 | few | CASSFGQGSNQPQHF
TRBV7-2 | NA | CASSSAGGANTGELFF
TRBV3-1 | NA | CASSGEDEQFF
TRBV3-1 | NA | CASSFRGSGDEQYF
TRBV7-9 | few | CASSLPPLSGGKGTQYF
TRBV4-2 | NA | CASSQEHEGGNSPLHF
TRBV7-9 | NA | CASSLGLAGATQYF
TRBV20-1 | few | CSARDRGRSSGWYGYTF
TRBV7-2 | many | CASSRRGGEQFF
TRBV4-2 | few | CASSQSAPGGGSTDTQYF
TRBV18 | NA | CASSPSQGGAGANVLTF
TRBV14 | NA | CASSHRTGRDGYTF
TRBV11-3 | once | CASSLAGQGITYEQYF
TRBV7-3 | many | CASSSDRGYNEQFF
TRBV7-2 | NA | CASSLARDFYNEQFF
TRBV7-2 | NA | CASSSLWGQGEQYF
TRBV2 | NA | CASSVRQGSTDTQYF
TRBV4-1 | few | CASSQATSGGGNNEQFF